Listed below are T cell receptor beta chains from one sample, sequenced in a study of cytomegalovirus exposure and HLA in healthy donors. Sequenced by immunoSEQ multiplex PCR; TCRdb stores in-frame clones only, minus some. The table lists under 150,000 clones, around 85% of them singletons, with around 1.7% in the top ten. Sequencing was carried out using PBMCs. Source of these receptors: a boy between 5 and 17 years old in good health and CMV-seronegative. The CDR3 runs from the conserved cysteine through the conserved F or W. D genes are given only for firm matches. Only part of the rows carry a size: once, few, many, or a class if the clone is expanded.

J,V,D,size,DNA,CDR3
TRBJ2-7,TRBV7-2,TRBD2,NA,TGTGCCAGCAGCCCCAACGGGGGGGCCGTCTCCTACGAGCAGTACTTC,CASSPNGGAVSYEQYF
TRBJ1-6,TRBV19,NA,NA,TGTGCCAGCTCACTTGGACAGTCGAATTCACCCCTCCACTTT,CASSLGQSNSPLHF
TRBJ2-3,TRBV5-4,TRBD2,NA,TGTGCCAGCAGCCCTAGCGGGAGCACAGATACGCAGTATTTT,CASSPSGSTDTQYF
TRBJ2-5,TRBV14,TRBD1,NA,TGTGCCAGCAGCCATCTAACAGGGGGCGCACAGACCCAGTACTTC,CASSHLTGGAQTQYF
TRBJ1-4,TRBV7-9,NA,NA,TGTTCCAGCAGCCTAGACCTCTTGGGGCAGGAAAAACTGTTTTTT,CSSSLDLLGQEKLFF
TRBJ2-5,TRBV5-4,TRBD2,NA,TGTGCCAGCAGCTTGGCCGGGACTAAGTACCAAGAGACCCAGTACTTC,CASSLAGTKYQETQYF
TRBJ1-5,TRBV27,TRBD1,NA,TGTGCCAGCAGTTTGGGGACAGGGGGCTCTAGTCAGCCCCAGCATTTT,CASSLGTGGSSQPQHF
TRBJ2-3,TRBV5-1,NA,NA,TGCGCCAGCTCAGGATCGACCCATTCCTCCACAGATACGCAGTATTTT,CASSGSTHSSTDTQYF
TRBJ2-7,TRBV7-2,TRBD1,NA,TGTGCCAGCAGCTTAGGACAGGGGGGGACCTACGAGCAGTACTTC,CASSLGQGGTYEQYF
TRBJ2-3,TRBV4-1,NA,NA,TGCGCCAGCAGCCAGTCGCTAGCGAGTACAGATACGCAGTATTTT,CASSQSLASTDTQYF
TRBJ2-1,TRBV2,TRBD1,NA,TGTGCCAGCAGTAGACTCCCAGGGGGTGAGCAGTTCTTC,CASSRLPGGEQFF
TRBJ1-2,TRBV9,TRBD1,NA,TGTGCCAGCAGCGTAGGCCAGGGGGTTATCTATGGCTACACCTTC,CASSVGQGVIYGYTF
TRBJ1-5,TRBV6-1,TRBD1,NA,TGTGCCAGCAGAGAAGGGACAGTTAGCAATCAGCCCCAGCATTTT,CASREGTVSNQPQHF
TRBJ2-6,TRBV7-9,TRBD2,NA,TGTGCCAGCAGCTTAAGCGGGAGGGTACTCTCTGGGGCCAACGTCCTGACTTTC,CASSLSGRVLSGANVLTF
TRBJ2-7,TRBV29-1,TRBD2,NA,TGCAGCGTTGAAGAAATTAGCGGGTGGCTTCTCTACGAGCAGTACTTC,CSVEEISGWLLYEQYF
TRBJ2-3,TRBV9,TRBD1,NA,TGTGCCAGCAGCCCATCAGGGGGTTATACAGATACGCAGTATTTT,CASSPSGGYTDTQYF
TRBJ2-1,TRBV9,TRBD2,once,TGTGCCAGCAGCCCGGAAGACGGGACTAGCGGATACAATGAGCAGTTCTTC,CASSPEDGTSGYNEQFF
TRBJ2-7,TRBV19,TRBD1,NA,TGTGCCAGTAGTCTGACAGGGCGTACCTACGAGCAGTACTTC,CASSLTGRTYEQYF
TRBJ2-2,TRBV7-8,NA,NA,TGTGCCAGCAGCTTTACCCCGTCGAGAGTTCACTCCGGGGAGCTGTTTTTT,CASSFTPSRVHSGELFF
TRBJ1-1,TRBV29-1,NA,NA,TGCAGCGTTCAAACAGGATTGAACACTGGAGCTTTCTTT,CSVQTGLNTGAFF
TRBJ2-1,TRBV20-1,NA,NA,TGCAGTGCTAAAGGGGCCAATGAGCAGTTCTTC,CSAKGANEQFF